The clone carrying this TCR beta chain was seen just once. Its antigen is still unknown. This record belongs to a study of T cells in tumors after PD-1 blockade. As for the study in general: Each patient got pembrolizumab 200 mg every 3 weeks or cemiplimab 350 mg every 2 weeks. On average, peripheral blood gave under 150,000 TCR templates and 37,000 or so unique clonotypes.

Trimming took off 7 bases at V and 5 bases at J, with 15 bases between the two ends. Germline V gene sequence: CDR1 LNHDA, CDR2 SQIVND (reference sequence). The CDR3 sequence is 14 residues long. Genomic DNA template from tumor biopsies or peripheral blood, 616 ng to 6,004 ng input. The repertoire was sequenced with immunoSEQ multiplex PCR; TCRdb's copy has only in-frame clones and lacks some. This table holds approximately 47,000 clones, roughly three quarters found once. Broader study findings: Blood contained about 40% of the tumor's TCR clonotypes.

The sequencing used PBMCs, collected before anti-PD-1 therapy. The TCR originated in a human donor with advanced basal cell or squamous cell carcinoma (not recorded which). The chain uses TRBV19 and TRBJ2-1; D ambiguous. CDR3 nucleotides: TGTGCCAGTAATAGTCCCTCACAGCACAATGAGCAGTTCTTC. This encodes CASNSPSQHNEQFF. The full variable domain, rest sourced from reference TRBV19 and TRBJ2-1, is DGGITQSPKYLFRKEGQNVTLSCEQNLNHDAMYWYRQDPGQGLRLIYYSQIVNDFQKGDIAEGYSVSREKKESFPLTVTSAQKNPTAFYLCASNSPSQHNEQFFGPGTRLTVL.